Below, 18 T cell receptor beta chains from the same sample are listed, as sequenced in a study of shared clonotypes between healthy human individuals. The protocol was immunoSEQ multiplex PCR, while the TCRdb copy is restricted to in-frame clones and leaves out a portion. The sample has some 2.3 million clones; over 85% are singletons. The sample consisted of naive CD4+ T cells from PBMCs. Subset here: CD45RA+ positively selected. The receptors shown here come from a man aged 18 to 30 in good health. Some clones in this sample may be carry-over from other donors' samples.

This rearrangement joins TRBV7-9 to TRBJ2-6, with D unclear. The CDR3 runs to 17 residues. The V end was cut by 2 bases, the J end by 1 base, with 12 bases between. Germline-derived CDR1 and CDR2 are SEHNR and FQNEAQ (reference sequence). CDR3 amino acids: CASSLLGITSGANVLTF. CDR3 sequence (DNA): TGTGCCAGCAGCTTATTAGGGATCACGTCTGGGGCCAACGTCCTGACTTTC.

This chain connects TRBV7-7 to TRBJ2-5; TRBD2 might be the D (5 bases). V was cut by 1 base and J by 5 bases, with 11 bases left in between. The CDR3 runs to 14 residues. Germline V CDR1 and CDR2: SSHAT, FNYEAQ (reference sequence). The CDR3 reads CASSLVGSEETQYF. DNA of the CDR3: TGTGCCAGCAGCTTAGTCGGTAGCGAGGAGACCCAGTACTTC.

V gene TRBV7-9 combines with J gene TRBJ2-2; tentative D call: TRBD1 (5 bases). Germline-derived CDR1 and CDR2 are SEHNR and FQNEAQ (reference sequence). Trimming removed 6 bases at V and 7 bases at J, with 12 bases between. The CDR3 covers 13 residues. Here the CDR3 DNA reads TGTGCCAGCAGTCCGGAAGGGGTCGGGGAGCTGTTTTTT. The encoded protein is CASSPEGVGELFF.

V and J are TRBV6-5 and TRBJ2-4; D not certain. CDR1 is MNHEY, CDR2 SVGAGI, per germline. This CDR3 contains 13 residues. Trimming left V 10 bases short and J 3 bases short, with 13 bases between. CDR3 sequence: CATQGRIKNIQYF. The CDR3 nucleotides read TGTGCCACCCAAGGACGGATCAAAAACATTCAGTACTTC.

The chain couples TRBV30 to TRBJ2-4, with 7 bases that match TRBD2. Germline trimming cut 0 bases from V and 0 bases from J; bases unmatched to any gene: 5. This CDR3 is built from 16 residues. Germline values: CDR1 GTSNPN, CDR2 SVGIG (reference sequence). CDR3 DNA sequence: TGTGCCTGGAGTGTCGGGGGGTCCTTAGCCAAAAACATTCAGTACTTC. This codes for CAWSVGGSLAKNIQYF.

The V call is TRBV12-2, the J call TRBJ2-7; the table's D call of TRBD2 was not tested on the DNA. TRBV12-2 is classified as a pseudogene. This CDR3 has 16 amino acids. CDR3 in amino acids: CASRSPEARRNREQYF. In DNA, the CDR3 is TGTGCAAGTCGCTCACCAGAGGCTAGAAGGAATAGGGAGCAGTACTTC.

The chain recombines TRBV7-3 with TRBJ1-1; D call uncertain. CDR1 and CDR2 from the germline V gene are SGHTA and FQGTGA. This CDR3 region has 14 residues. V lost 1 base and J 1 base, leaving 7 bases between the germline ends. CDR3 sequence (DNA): TGTGCCAGCAGCTTAATCGGGAGGAACACTGAAGCTTTCTTT. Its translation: CASSLIGRNTEAFF.

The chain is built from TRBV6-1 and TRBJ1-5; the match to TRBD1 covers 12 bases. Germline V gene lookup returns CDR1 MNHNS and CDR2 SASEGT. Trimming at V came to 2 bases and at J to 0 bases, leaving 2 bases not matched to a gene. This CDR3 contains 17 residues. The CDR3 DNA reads TGTGCCAGCAGTGAACGGGGACAGGGGGCTAGCAATCAGCCCCAGCATTTT. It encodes CASSERGQGASNQPQHF.

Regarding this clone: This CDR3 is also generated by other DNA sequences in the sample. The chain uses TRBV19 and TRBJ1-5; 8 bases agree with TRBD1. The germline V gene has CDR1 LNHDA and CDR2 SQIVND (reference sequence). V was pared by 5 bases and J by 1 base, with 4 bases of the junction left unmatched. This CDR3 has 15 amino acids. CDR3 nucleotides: TGTGCCAGTAGTCTTCAGGGGGCGAGCAATCAGCCCCAGCATTTT. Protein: CASSLQGASNQPQHF.

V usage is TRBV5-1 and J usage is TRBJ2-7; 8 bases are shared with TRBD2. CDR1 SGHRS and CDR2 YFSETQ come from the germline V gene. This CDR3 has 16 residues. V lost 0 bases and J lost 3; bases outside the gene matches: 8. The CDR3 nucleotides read TGCGCCAGCAGCTTGGCGTCGGGAGGGCTTCTCTACGAGCAGTACTTC. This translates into CASSLASGGLLYEQYF.

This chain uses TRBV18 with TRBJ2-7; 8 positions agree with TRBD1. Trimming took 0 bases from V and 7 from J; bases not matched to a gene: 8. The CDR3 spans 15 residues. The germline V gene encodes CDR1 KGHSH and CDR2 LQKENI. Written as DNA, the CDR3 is TGTGCCAGCTCACCACCGGGCAGGGGGCGGTGGGAGCAGTACTTC. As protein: CASSPPGRGRWEQYF.

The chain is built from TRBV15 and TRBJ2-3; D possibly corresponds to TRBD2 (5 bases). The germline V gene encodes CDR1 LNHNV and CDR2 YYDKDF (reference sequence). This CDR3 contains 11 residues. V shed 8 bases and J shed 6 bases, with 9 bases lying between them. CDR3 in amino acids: CATEREDTQYF. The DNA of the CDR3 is TGTGCCACCGAGAGGGAGGATACGCAGTATTTT.

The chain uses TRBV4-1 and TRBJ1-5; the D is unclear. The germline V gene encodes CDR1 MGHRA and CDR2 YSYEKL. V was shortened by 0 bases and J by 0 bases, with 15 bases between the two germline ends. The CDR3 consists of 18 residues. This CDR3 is CASSQDPRALLSNQPQHF. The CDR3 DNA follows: TGCGCCAGCAGCCAAGACCCTAGGGCCCTCCTTAGCAATCAGCCCCAGCATTTT.

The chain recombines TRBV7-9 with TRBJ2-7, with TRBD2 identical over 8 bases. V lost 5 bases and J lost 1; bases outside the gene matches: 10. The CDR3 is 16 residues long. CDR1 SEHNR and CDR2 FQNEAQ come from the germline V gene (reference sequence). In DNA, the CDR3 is TGTGCCAGCAGCCCGAAAAAGCGGGAGATATCCTACGAGCAGTACTTC. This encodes CASSPKKREISYEQYF.

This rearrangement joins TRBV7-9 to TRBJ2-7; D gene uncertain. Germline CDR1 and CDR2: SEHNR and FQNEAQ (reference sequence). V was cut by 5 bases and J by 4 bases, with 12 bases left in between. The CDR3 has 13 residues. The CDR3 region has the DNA TGTGCCAGCAGCCCGCCAGTCGCGTACGAGCAGTACTTC. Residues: CASSPPVAYEQYF.

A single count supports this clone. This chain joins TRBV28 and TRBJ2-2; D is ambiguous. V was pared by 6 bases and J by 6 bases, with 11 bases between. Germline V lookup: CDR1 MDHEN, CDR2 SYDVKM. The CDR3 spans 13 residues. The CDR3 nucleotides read TGTGCCAGCAGGATGGGCAGGTCCGGGGAGCTGTTTTTT. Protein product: CASRMGRSGELFF.

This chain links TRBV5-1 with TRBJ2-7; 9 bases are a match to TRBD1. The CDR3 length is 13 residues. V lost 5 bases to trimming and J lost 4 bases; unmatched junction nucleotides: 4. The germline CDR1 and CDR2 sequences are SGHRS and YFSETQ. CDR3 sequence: CASSTGTGYEQYF. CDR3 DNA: TGCGCCAGCAGTACAGGGACAGGGTACGAGCAGTACTTC.

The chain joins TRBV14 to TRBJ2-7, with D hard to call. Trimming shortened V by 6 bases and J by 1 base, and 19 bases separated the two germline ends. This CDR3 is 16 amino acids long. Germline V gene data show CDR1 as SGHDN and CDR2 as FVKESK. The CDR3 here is CASRHEFGQLSYEQYF. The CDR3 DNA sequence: TGTGCCAGCAGACACGAGTTTGGGCAGCTATCCTACGAGCAGTACTTC.